Reported below is one T cell receptor (beta chain). Its antigen is as yet unknown. Germline CDR1 DFQATT, CDR2 SNEGSKA (reference sequence). CDR3 length equals 9 residues. The data derive from a study of OX40 agonist ivuxolimab in advanced cancers. Whole-study context: The group had a mean age of 60 years, ranged from roughly 20 to 80, and was less than 85% male. General study points: No determination was made of the antigen specificity of the expanded peripheral T cells. The mean number of expanded clones was higher in CD8+ T cells than in CD4+.

TCRdb's copy holds only in-frame clones and misses some; the assay was immunoSEQ multiplex PCR. The table has 90,000 to 100,000 clones, 80% to 90% seen once. Material: CD4+ or CD8+ T cells sorted from blood, obtained in a trial of the OX40 agonist ivuxolimab. The genes are TRBV20-1 and TRBJ1-2; no definite D call. The clonotype was recovered from an adult with an advanced solid tumor such as melanoma, head and neck, liver or kidney cancer. For the CDR3, the DNA is TGCAGGCTGGCACAGTCCTACACCTTC. Amino acid sequence: CRLAQSYTF.